These 21 T cell receptor beta chains originate from one sample sequenced in a study of blood T cell repertoires in COVID-19 (dated by TCRdb to 2018 to 2020). Library prep was done by the immunoSEQ multiplex PCR assay. Not all clones reach the TCRdb copy of this immuneACCESS table, which keeps in-frame sequences only. Checked studies attribute under half of the gap to unresolved V genes and leave the rest unexplained. For this sample the table gives over 100,000 clones, of which over 60% were detected only once. 3.5% to 5% of the sample is in the top ten clones. The sequencing sample was made of peripheral blood. These receptor sequences come from a human donor in a cohort sampled during active or convalescent COVID-19.

This clone was counted only a few times. The chain combines TRBV14 with TRBJ2-1; 9 bases fit TRBD2. Germline CDR1 and CDR2: SGHDN and FVKESK. This CDR3 is 16 amino acids long. With 0 bases clipped from V and 7 bases from J, the junction kept 7 bases outside the gene matches. The CDR3 reads CASSQERSGSSNEQFF. CDR3 bases: TGTGCCAGCAGCCAAGAGCGTAGCGGGAGTTCTAATGAGCAGTTCTTC.

The chain employs TRBV3-1 (or the pseudogene TRBV3-2) and TRBJ2-7, with a tentative D call TRBD1 (6 bases). The V gene lost 7 bases and the J gene lost 6 bases, with 22 bases spanning the gap. Looked up from germline, CDR1 is LGHDT and CDR2 is YNNKEL (reference sequence). The length of the CDR3 is 15 residues. CDR3 residues: CASNFRDTLPGEQYF. The CDR3 DNA is TGTGCCAGCAACTTCCGGGACACCCTCCCCGGCGAGCAGTACTTC.

V gene TRBV28 combines with J gene TRBJ1-5; D is uncertain. This CDR3 has 15 residues. Looked up from germline, CDR1 is MDHEN and CDR2 is SYDVKM. Trimming pared 6 bases from V and 2 bases from J, leaving 14 bases between. The CDR3 protein is CASRRRSSGNQPQHF. For the CDR3, the DNA is TGTGCCAGCAGGCGCAGGTCCTCCGGCAATCAGCCCCAGCATTTT.

This rearrangement joins TRBV7-3 to TRBJ1-1, with a weak D call TRBD1 (5 bases). This CDR3 is built from 15 residues. Trimming cost V 0 bases and J 2 bases, with 10 bases left between them. Per the germline V gene, CDR1 is SGHTA and CDR2 is FQGTGA. The CDR3 loop reads CASSLTGGINTEAFF. CDR3 coding DNA: TGTGCCAGCAGCTTAACGGGGGGGATAAACACTGAAGCTTTCTTT. The whole variable domain, filled in from reference TRBV7-3 and TRBJ1-1, reads GAGVSQTPSNKVTEKGKYVELRCDPISGHTALYWYRQSLGQGPEFLIYFQGTGAADDSGLPNDRFFAVRPEGSVSTLKIQRTERGDSAVYLCASSLTGGINTEAFFGQGTRLTVV.

This chain uses TRBV15 with TRBJ1-4; D is unclear. There are 15 residues in the CDR3. Per germline, CDR1 LNHNV and CDR2 YYDKDF (reference sequence). Trimming removed 1 base from V and 5 bases from J, with 11 bases in between. Here the CDR3 reads CATSRVGNTNEKLFF. In DNA, the CDR3 is TGTGCCACCAGCAGAGTCGGGAACACAAATGAAAAACTGTTTTTT.

The rearrangement uses TRBV18 and TRBJ1-2, with a tentative D call TRBD1 (5 bases). The CDR3 is 15 residues long. Germline CDR1 is KGHSH and CDR2 is LQKENI. V was trimmed by 1 base and J by 2 bases, leaving 11 bases between them. The CDR3 sequence is CASSPQGQANYGYTF. The CDR3 coding sequence is TGTGCCAGCTCACCACAGGGGCAAGCGAACTATGGCTACACCTTC.

The chain is built from TRBV18 and TRBJ1-1; 9 nucleotides align to TRBD1. The CDR3 is 14 residues long. Unmatched junction bases numbered 2, after V lost 3 bases and J lost 3 bases. Germline V gene lookup returns CDR1 KGHSH and CDR2 LQKENI. The CDR3 protein is CASSPDRGYTEAFF. CDR3 coding DNA: TGTGCCAGCTCACCTGACAGGGGGTACACTGAAGCTTTCTTT.

Written as DNA, the CDR3 is TGCGCCAGCAGCTTATTTGGGACAGCCGCCAATGAGCAGTTCTTC. It translates to CASSLFGTAANEQFF. The genes are TRBV5-1 and TRBJ2-1; 7 positions agree with TRBD1. The J segment lost 6 bases and the V segment lost 2 bases, leaving 8 bases of the junction unmatched. CDR3 length equals 15 residues. The germline CDR1 and CDR2 sequences are SGHRS and YFSETQ.

The V call is TRBV15, the J call TRBJ2-7; D call uncertain. Trimming pared 3 bases from V and 1 base from J, leaving 13 bases between. The CDR3 runs 15 residues. Germline V CDR1 and CDR2: LNHNV, YYDKDF (reference sequence). CDR3 bases: TGTGCCACCAGCAGGGGTACCTCAGCGTCCTACGAGCAGTACTTC. Its translation: CATSRGTSASYEQYF.

The chain employs TRBV3-1 (or the pseudogene TRBV3-2) and TRBJ2-1; TRBD2 is a possible D gene (5 bases). Trimming removed 0 bases from V and 6 bases from J, with 18 bases in between. This CDR3 region has 17 residues. Germline V CDR1 and CDR2: LGHDT, YNNKEL (reference sequence). DNA of the CDR3: TGTGCCAGCAGCCAAGAGAGGGTAGGAATCTCTGGCAATGAGCAGTTCTTC. It specifies CASSQERVGISGNEQFF.

The chain couples TRBV28 to TRBJ1-2; D gene uncertain. The CDR3 extends over 13 amino acids. The V end lost 7 bases, the J end lost 4 bases, and 13 bases lay between the germline ends. Per germline, CDR1 MDHEN and CDR2 SYDVKM. CDR3 region: CASTEASSYGYTF. CDR3 nucleotide sequence: TGTGCCAGCACTGAAGCGAGTTCCTATGGCTACACCTTC.

As regards this clone: One junction end does not reproduce the germline sequence, and a read error may be involved. The rearrangement joins TRBV7-7 to TRBJ2-6; D perhaps matches TRBD1 (5 bases). The CDR3 is 15 amino acids. Germline-derived CDR1 and CDR2 are SSHAT and FNYEAQ (reference sequence). The CDR3 region is CASSKTVSGANVLTF. CDR3 coding DNA: TGTGCTAGCAGCAAGACAGTCTCTGGGGCCAACGTCCTGACTTTC. The variable domain in full, with the rest retrieved from reference TRBV7-7 and TRBJ2-6, is GAGVSQSPRYKVTKRGQDVTLRCDPISSHATLYWYQQALGQGPEFLTYFNYEAQPDKSGLPSDRFSAERPEGSISTLTIQRTEQRDSAMYRCASSKTVSGANVLTFGAGSRLTVL.

The chain has TRBV3-1 (or the pseudogene TRBV3-2) and TRBJ1-3; the D is unclear. The V end was cut by 5 bases, the J end by 0 bases, with 11 bases between. The CDR3 contains 15 residues. CDR1 is LGHDT, CDR2 YNNKEL, per germline (reference sequence). CDR3 coding DNA: TGTGCCAGCAGCTTCTACGCGGGCTCTGGAAACACCATATATTTT. Its protein product is CASSFYAGSGNTIYF.

The chain recombines TRBV29-1 with TRBJ1-4; D gene ambiguous. V was shortened by 6 bases and J by 5 bases, with 4 bases between the two germline ends. This CDR3 is built from 10 residues. The germline V gene encodes CDR1 SQVTM and CDR2 ANQGSEA. The CDR3 loop reads CSVRNEKLFF. For the CDR3, the DNA is TGCAGCGTCAGAAATGAAAAACTGTTTTTT.

The chain carries TRBV28 and TRBJ1-5; the D gene is possibly TRBD1 (5 bases). V was pared by 3 bases and J by 5 bases, with 35 bases between. CDR1 and CDR2 (germline): MDHEN, SYDVKM. This CDR3 is built from 22 residues. The CDR3 protein is CASSFTFIPPFSRDSKDQPQHF. The CDR3 bases are TGTGCCAGCAGTTTCACCTTTATACCTCCTTTTTCCAGGGACTCCAAAGATCAGCCCCAGCATTTT.

The rearrangement links TRBV12-3 or TRBV12-4 to TRBJ2-7; D possibly corresponds to TRBD1 (6 bases). The CDR3 contains 13 residues. V lost 6 bases and J 2 bases, leaving 11 bases between the germline ends. CDR3 in DNA: TGTGCCAGCAGCAGGGGACAAACCTACGAGCAGTACTTC. Encoded protein: CASSRGQTYEQYF.

This chain connects TRBV7-6 to TRBJ2-2; D is undetermined. The CDR3 has 14 residues. V was clipped by 3 bases and J by 8 bases, with 13 bases between them. Per germline, CDR1 SGHVS and CDR2 FNYEAQ. CDR3 loop: CASSFSHVEGELFF. CDR3 in DNA: TGTGCCAGCAGCTTTTCTCATGTGGAGGGGGAGCTGTTTTTT.

This clone was observed once. The CDR3 bases are TGTGCCAGCGGAGACGGGATGGGCGGGGAGCTGTTTTTT. Amino acids: CASGDGMGGELFF. The V gene is TRBV7-3, the J gene TRBJ2-2; weak D call: TRBD2 (5 bases). Germline V gene lookup returns CDR1 SGHTA and CDR2 FQGTGA. This CDR3 has 13 residues. Trimming took off 8 bases at V and 7 bases at J, with 14 bases between the two ends. Drawing the rest from reference TRBV7-3 and TRBJ2-2, the complete variable domain is GAGVSQTPSNKVTEKGKYVELRCDPISGHTALYWYRQSLGQGPEFLIYFQGTGAADDSGLPNDRFFAVRPEGSVSTLKIQRTERGDSAVYLCASGDGMGGELFFGEGSRLTVL.

The V and J genes are TRBV6-1 and TRBJ1-3; no definite D call. Germline CDR1 is MNHNS and CDR2 is SASEGT. V was trimmed by 3 bases and J by 0 bases, leaving 18 bases between them. The CDR3 loop spans 18 amino acids. The CDR3 DNA is TGTGCCAGCAGTGAGACACCGAACGCCTACCTCTCTGGAAACACCATATATTTT. Residues: CASSETPNAYLSGNTIYF.

The chain is built from TRBV6-2 or TRBV6-3 and TRBJ1-2; D is possibly TRBD1 (6 bases). The germline V and J ends were trimmed by 2 bases and 2 bases, with 9 bases remaining between them. Germline CDR1 and CDR2: MNHEY and SVGEGT. The CDR3 totals 14 residues. CDR3 protein: CASSYGGQNYGYTF. The CDR3 DNA reads as TGTGCCAGCAGTTACGGGGGCCAGAACTATGGCTACACCTTC.

The V gene is TRBV5-1, the J gene TRBJ2-5; 13 nucleotides align to TRBD2. Germline values: CDR1 SGHRS, CDR2 YFSETQ. Germline trimming cut 4 bases from V and 4 bases from J; bases unmatched to any gene: 16. CDR3 length: 19 amino acids. The CDR3 region is CASSPLAGGPSISAETQYF. The CDR3 DNA reads TGCGCCAGCAGCCCACTAGCGGGGGGGCCCAGTATATCGGCAGAGACCCAGTACTTC. The whole variable domain, remainder taken from reference TRBV5-1 and TRBJ2-5, is KAGVTQTPRYLIKTRGQQVTLSCSPISGHRSVSWYQQTPGQGLQFLFEYFSETQRNKGNFPGRFSGRQFSNSRSEMNVSTLELGDSALYLCASSPLAGGPSISAETQYFGPGTRLLVL.